The 27 T cell receptor beta chains listed next were all sequenced from one sample in a study of OX40 agonist ivuxolimab in advanced cancers. Sequencing was performed with immunoSEQ multiplex PCR; in TCRdb, only in-frame clones are kept and a portion is missing. Among approximately 68,000 clones listed, roughly 90% were seen once. This specimen consisted of CD4+ or CD8+ T cells sorted from blood, obtained in a trial of the OX40 agonist ivuxolimab. These receptor sequences come from an adult with an advanced solid tumor such as melanoma, head and neck, liver or kidney cancer.

The rearrangement links TRBV27 to TRBJ2-1, with 13 positions matching TRBD2. V shed 5 bases, J shed 4 bases, and the junction held 5 bases outside the gene matches. The CDR3 length is 16 residues. Germline V gene sequence: CDR1 MNHEY, CDR2 SMNVEV (reference sequence). Here the CDR3 reads CASSPGTSGIYNEQFF. CDR3 nucleotides: TGTGCCAGCAGTCCGGGGACTAGCGGGATATACAATGAGCAGTTCTTC.

V usage is TRBV2 and J usage is TRBJ2-7; 9 positions agree with TRBD1. V lost 0 bases to trimming and J lost 1 base; unmatched junction nucleotides: 10. CDR3 size: 18 residues. The germline V gene has CDR1 SNHLY and CDR2 FYNNEI. As DNA, the CDR3 is TGTGCCAGCAGTGAAGCTCCCTCCGGACAGGGGTGGTCCTACGAGCAGTACTTC. Protein product: CASSEAPSGQGWSYEQYF.

The chain couples TRBV9 to TRBJ2-5; D tentatively reads TRBD1 or TRBD2 (6 bases each). The CDR3 consists of 14 residues. Germline assignment: CDR1 SGDLS and CDR2 YYNGEE. The V end lost 3 bases, the J end lost 3 bases, and 12 bases lay between the germline ends. The CDR3 region is CASSASGAEETQYF. The CDR3 DNA reads as TGTGCCAGCAGCGCGTCGGGGGCGGAAGAGACCCAGTACTTC.

The rearrangement uses TRBV11-2 and TRBJ2-1; 7 positions match TRBD1. Germline-derived CDR1 and CDR2 are SGHAT and FQNNGV. Trimming at V came to 4 bases and at J to 4 bases, leaving 13 bases not matched to a gene. This CDR3 has 17 amino acids. The CDR3: CASSSQTSGQLYNEQFF. Here the CDR3 DNA reads TGTGCCAGCAGCTCACAAACATCGGGACAGCTTTACAATGAGCAGTTCTTC.

A single count supports this clone. The chain employs TRBV4-3 and TRBJ1-2; 7 bases are shared with TRBD1. V lost 1 base to trimming and J lost 2 bases; unmatched junction nucleotides: 4. The germline V gene has CDR1 LGHNA and CDR2 YSLEER. The CDR3 is made up of 15 amino acids. The CDR3 coding sequence is TGCGCCAGCAGCCAAGGGACAGGCCTAAACTATGGCTACACCTTC. The encoded protein is CASSQGTGLNYGYTF.

A single count supports this clone. The chain links TRBV7-2 to TRBJ2-4; TRBD2 aligns across 11 bases. Losses at the gene ends were 5 bases for V and 2 bases for J; bases not matched to a gene: 5. CDR1 and CDR2 from the germline V gene are SGHTA and FQGNSA. This CDR3 contains 16 residues. The CDR3 sequence: CASSPTSGGPKNIQYF. CDR3 DNA sequence: TGTGCCAGCAGCCCTACTAGCGGGGGCCCCAAAAACATTCAGTACTTC.

This sequence joins TRBV6-1 and TRBJ1-6; D call uncertain. Trimming pared 10 bases from V and 13 bases from J, leaving 8 bases between. The CDR3 spans 9 residues. In germline, CDR1 is MNHNS, CDR2 SASEGT. The CDR3 spells CATGPPLHF. DNA of the CDR3: TGTGCCACCGGGCCCCCCCTCCACTTT.

This chain uses TRBV29-1 with TRBJ1-2; no clear D gene. CDR3 length: 12 residues. Per the germline V gene, CDR1 is SQVTM and CDR2 is ANQGSEA. V was cut by 4 bases and J by 4 bases, with 10 bases left in between. CDR3: CSVVGGFYGYTF. The CDR3 nucleotides read TGCAGCGTTGTCGGCGGATTCTATGGCTACACCTTC.

The rearrangement uses TRBV4-1 and TRBJ1-1; TRBD1 aligns across 7 bases. J gave up 4 bases and V 4 bases, and 0 bases lay outside the gene matches. The CDR3 sequence is 12 residues long. Germline-derived CDR1 and CDR2 are MGHRA and YSYEKL. The CDR3 spells CASSPGGTEAFF. Here the CDR3 DNA reads TGCGCCAGCAGCCCAGGGGGCACTGAAGCTTTCTTT.

This CDR3 reads CASEALGGEKLFF. The DNA for the CDR3 is TGTGCCAGCGAGGCTCTTGGGGGTGAAAAACTGTTTTTT. The chain combines TRBV7-6 with TRBJ1-4; the D gene is possibly TRBD1 (5 bases). Germline V gene lookup returns CDR1 SGHVS and CDR2 FNYEAQ. This CDR3 is 13 amino acids long. V was shortened by 8 bases and J by 7 bases, with 14 bases between the two germline ends.

The V call is TRBV5-4, the J call TRBJ2-7; TRBD2 matches 9 bases. V gave up 0 bases and J gave up 2 bases; unmatched junction bases: 3. Germline CDR1 SGHNT, CDR2 YYREEE (reference sequence). CDR3 length: 15 amino acids. CDR3 region: CASSLESSGAYEQYF. CDR3 coding DNA: TGTGCCAGCAGCTTGGAATCTAGCGGGGCCTACGAGCAGTACTTC.

The rearrangement joins TRBV19 to TRBJ2-7, with a tentative D call TRBD1 (6 bases). In germline, CDR1 is LNHDA, CDR2 SQIVND (reference sequence). The length of the CDR3 is 14 residues. Trimming removed 6 bases from V and 0 bases from J, with 12 bases in between. This CDR3 is CASSYTGTSYEQYF. CDR3 in DNA: TGTGCCAGTAGCTACACAGGGACCTCCTACGAGCAGTACTTC. Using reference TRBV19 and TRBJ2-7 for the parts outside the CDR3, the full variable domain is DGGITQSPKYLFRKEGQNVTLSCEQNLNHDAMYWYRQDPGQGLRLIYYSQIVNDFQKGDIAEGYSVSREKKESFPLTVTSAQKNPTAFYLCASSYTGTSYEQYFGPGTRLTVT.

The chain carries TRBV19 and TRBJ1-3; no definite D call. Germline loops: CDR1 LNHDA, CDR2 SQIVND (reference sequence). Trimming cost V 4 bases and J 0 bases, with 7 bases left between them. The CDR3 is made up of 14 amino acids. CDR3 region: CASSTSLSGNTIYF. For the CDR3, the DNA is TGTGCCAGTAGTACCAGCCTCTCTGGAAACACCATATATTTT.

The chain combines TRBV19 with TRBJ1-1, with no clear D. This CDR3 spans 13 amino acids. V was clipped by 7 bases and J by 1 base, with 10 bases between them. The germline gives CDR1 LNHDA, CDR2 SQIVND (reference sequence). The CDR3 spells CASIRETNTEAFF. The CDR3 DNA reads as TGTGCCAGTATTCGCGAGACGAACACTGAAGCTTTCTTT.

CDR3 coding DNA: TGTGCCAGCAGCTTAAATCGCAGGGGGAATGAGCAGTTCTTC. This encodes CASSLNRRGNEQFF. The gene calls are TRBV7-2 and TRBJ2-1; 7 bases map to TRBD1. After removal of 2 bases from V and 7 bases from J, the junction contained 5 bases not matched to a gene. Germline lookup yields CDR1 SGHTA and CDR2 FQGNSA. There are 14 residues in the CDR3.

The chain recombines TRBV27 with TRBJ2-4; D may be TRBD1 or TRBD2 (5 bases each). Germline V gene sequence: CDR1 MNHEY, CDR2 SMNVEV (reference sequence). The CDR3 sequence is 11 residues long. V gave up 6 bases and J gave up 6 bases, with 6 bases separating them. The CDR3 loop is CASRRGNIQYF. The CDR3 region has the DNA TGTGCCAGCAGGAGGGGAAACATTCAGTACTTC.

The V gene is TRBV7-9, the J gene TRBJ2-1; TRBD2 matches 11 bases. Germline V gives CDR1 SEHNR, CDR2 FQNEAQ (reference sequence). CDR3 length equals 17 residues. Trimming cost V 4 bases and J 7 bases; bases outside gene matches: 12. In DNA, the CDR3 is TGTGCCAGCAGCTCCCCATTTACTAGCGGGGGCGGGAATGAGCAGTTCTTC. Its protein is CASSSPFTSGGGNEQFF.

V is TRBV29-1 and J is TRBJ2-7, with 9 bases that match TRBD1. The V gene end was trimmed by 4 bases and the J gene end by 3 bases; junction bases not matched to a gene: 7. The CDR3 covers 14 residues. Germline CDR1 reads SQVTM; CDR2 reads ANQGSEA. The DNA for the CDR3 is TGCAGCGTTGGATACAGGGGGCTGGTCTACGAGCAGTACTTC. Its protein product is CSVGYRGLVYEQYF.

V is TRBV9 and J is TRBJ2-5; no clear D gene. The CDR3 has 14 residues. Germline lookup yields CDR1 SGDLS and CDR2 YYNGEE. V dropped 4 bases and J dropped 2 bases, with 12 bases sitting between them. The CDR3 region is CASSLLGNQETQYF. CDR3 coding DNA: TGTGCCAGCAGCCTGTTGGGCAATCAAGAGACCCAGTACTTC.

This chain links TRBV9 with TRBJ2-1; 11 nucleotides agree with TRBD1. CDR1 SGDLS and CDR2 YYNGEE come from the germline V gene. This CDR3 is 16 amino acids long. V lost 1 base, J lost 4 bases, and 4 bases stayed unmatched. The CDR3 sequence is CASSVSGQGGYNEQFF. In DNA, the CDR3 is TGTGCCAGCAGCGTATCGGGACAGGGGGGATACAATGAGCAGTTCTTC. Filled out from reference TRBV9 and TRBJ2-1, the complete variable domain reads DSGVTQTPKHLITATGQRVTLRCSPRSGDLSVYWYQQSLDQGLQFLIQYYNGEERAKGNILERFSAQQFPDLHSELNLSSLELGDSALYFCASSVSGQGGYNEQFFGPGTRLTVL.

The V gene is TRBV13, the J gene TRBJ1-6; D is ambiguous. The CDR3 runs to 16 residues. V was shortened by 5 bases and J by 7 bases, with 18 bases between the two germline ends. CDR1 is PRHDT and CDR2 is FYEKMQ in the germline V gene (reference sequence). CDR3 nucleotides: TGTGCCAGCAGCCCTTATGGTCGGGCCAGGAATTCACCCCTCCACTTT. Translating it yields CASSPYGRARNSPLHF. The full variable domain, completed using reference TRBV13 and TRBJ1-6, is AAGVIQSPRHLIKEKRETATLKCYPIPRHDTVYWYQQGPGQDPQFLISFYEKMQSDKGSIPDRFSAQQFSDYHSELNMSSLELGDSALYFCASSPYGRARNSPLHFGNGTRLTVT.

The V and J genes are TRBV4-3 and TRBJ1-2; 9 bases are a match to TRBD1. Germline CDR1 and CDR2: LGHNA and YSLEER. The CDR3 contains 15 residues. After removal of 0 bases from V and 8 bases from J, the junction contained 7 bases not matched to a gene. The CDR3 DNA sequence: TGCGCCAGCAGCCAAGACACAGGGGGCGCGGAAGGCTACACCTTC. Translation: CASSQDTGGAEGYTF.

The rearrangement uses TRBV4-1 and TRBJ2-7; D perhaps matches TRBD2 (5 bases). CDR1 is MGHRA and CDR2 is YSYEKL in the germline V gene. This CDR3 contains 15 residues. The V and J ends lost 0 bases and 2 bases respectively, with 11 bases between them. The CDR3 loop is CASSQEWVGAYEQYF. The CDR3 nucleotides read TGCGCCAGCAGCCAAGAATGGGTCGGGGCCTACGAGCAGTACTTC.

This chain links TRBV6-4 with TRBJ2-3; possibly TRBD2 for D (5 bases). The CDR3 sequence is 14 residues long. The germline gives CDR1 MRHNA, CDR2 SNTAGT. The ends were cut back, 2 bases at V and 6 bases at J, with 12 bases in the middle. The CDR3 sequence is CASSDTPGEDTQYF. The CDR3 DNA reads as TGTGCCAGCAGTGACACTCCCGGGGAGGATACGCAGTATTTT.

The V gene is TRBV7-9, the J gene TRBJ2-1; 8 bases line up with TRBD2. V was clipped by 2 bases and J by 3 bases; unmatched bases: 6. Germline lookup yields CDR1 SEHNR and CDR2 FQNEAQ (reference sequence). This CDR3 has 16 amino acids. The CDR3 region has the DNA TGTGCCAGCAGCTTAAAGCGTCTAGCGGGCTACAATGAGCAGTTCTTC. Protein sequence: CASSLKRLAGYNEQFF.

The genes are TRBV6-4 and TRBJ2-1; D possibly uses TRBD1 or TRBD2 (5 bases each). CDR1 is MRHNA and CDR2 is SNTAGT in the germline V gene. Trimming stripped 3 bases from V and 10 bases from J, with 13 bases between. The CDR3 length is 13 residues. For the CDR3, the DNA is TGTGCCAGCAGTGAAGAACATTGGGACGAGCAGTTCTTC. As protein: CASSEEHWDEQFF.

The rearrangement links TRBV10-2 to TRBJ1-2, with 11 bases identical to TRBD1. J was trimmed by 4 bases and V by 3 bases; bases with no gene match: 1. The V gene's germline CDR1 is WSHSY and CDR2 SAAADI. CDR3 length: 14 amino acids. This CDR3 reads CASSDGTGGYGYTF. CDR3 DNA sequence: TGCGCCAGCAGTGATGGGACAGGGGGCTATGGCTACACCTTC.